This T cell receptor (beta chain) was sequenced in a study of human T cells and chemical hapten exposure (TCRdb year 2021). Broadly, across the study: For sensitization, 2% DPC in acetone was applied to an approximately 2 cm by approximately 2 cm area of upper inner arm skin. Throughout the roughly 25-week study period, patients were also given weekly therapeutic DPC doses on the scalp. Patch testing was done on the upper back using Finn chambers containing 0.01% DPC, and results were scored after 6 days according to International Contact Dermatitis Research Group standards. The mostly female patient cohort included alopecia areata with under or over 50% scalp involvement, alopecia totalis and alopecia universalis. Libraries were combined into a pool for sequencing, and differences in TCR yield between samples came mainly from small differences in library volumes within the pool. The study tracked peripheral blood TCR repertoire changes in vivo during primary and secondary sensitization to the hapten diphenylcyclopropenone (DPC) in alopecia patients. Blood was sampled from patients pre-sensitization (week 0) and at 2, 6 and about 24 weeks after DPC sensitization. Twenty-nine alopecia patients provided blood for TCR sequencing at one to four time points (pre-sensitization, 2, 6 and 24 weeks). Each blood RNA sample was used to sequence both TCR alpha and TCR beta chains.

This clonotype has only a few counts. Its antigen is not yet known. Base qualities are not recorded, but no much larger clone differs from it by a single base. Taken with the paper, the label for time point translates to: patch test 3, about 24 weeks after DPC sensitization. This specimen's treatment or condition label, interpreted: therapeutic diphenylcyclopropenone sensitization with weekly scalp DPC. Total RNA was isolated from unfractionated whole blood collected in Tempus Blood RNA tubes. At each patch-test visit, blood was drawn before the patch test was applied. Patients were considered eligible if aged 18 to 70, diagnosed with alopecia and deemed suitable for DPC therapy, and patients were excluded if pregnant. Study-wide conclusions, independent of this receptor: Because every patient had alopecia, a presumed autoimmune disease, the patients' immune response might differ from that of healthy individuals. DPC sensitization did not change the number of TCRs with a frequency above 1 in 1000, and there was no evidence of changes in global repertoire structure. Repeated subsampling changed both the strength of the expansion versus patch-test correlation and the threshold at which that correlation became significant. The number of PT1 expanded TCRs positively correlated with patch test score, significant at thresholds 8, 16 and 32 but not 4. Expanded TCRs formed significantly more large CDR3 similarity clusters than pre-sensitization or healthy control sets, consistent with antigen-driven responses.

The receptor library was made with RACE. Sequencer: NextSeq 500. Library preparation attached unique molecular identifiers to individual cDNA molecules for quantitative, reproducible TCR counting. As for the authors' bioinformatics: The median number of TCRs per sample was approximately 98,000, ranging from about 23,224 to 750,000. V, J and CDR3 annotation of the TCR reads was carried out using the Decombinator software suite. For the PS versus PT1 abundance plots, all samples were subsampled to the same number of TCRs (28,000). TCRs were defined as expanded if absent before sensitization and observed at least eight times at the 2-week time point. TCRdb itself trimmed the public reads at Q25 with fastp, ran MiXCR and retained productive beta chains. All rows with the same CDR3 protein become a single entry with the most common DNA and genes. What appears here as the V and J calls and clone size reflects TCRdb's work, not the paper's. The sample contains fewer than 50,000 distinct CDR3 sequences, over 7.5% of them found a single time. 20% to 30% of the sample lies in the top ten.

In the germline V gene (reference sequence), CDR1 corresponds to DFQATT and CDR2 to SNEGSKA. The trim is 6 bases for V and 11 bases for J, with a gap of 17 bases between the germline ends. The CDR3 has 11 amino acids, counting the end cysteine and phenylalanine. Only the CDR3 portion is preserved as DNA: 33 bases, with reading frame beginning at the first base. The chain couples TRBV20-1 to TRBJ2-7, with the D call tentatively TRBD1 or TRBD2, each fitting 5 bases. This specimen consisted of whole blood, obtained in connection with sensitization to the hapten diphenylcyclopropenone (DPC). This TCR derives from a man aged 45 to 65 with alopecia areata. Some clones in this sample may be carry-over from other donors' samples. The CDR3 corresponds to CSASPGLGEYF. The DNA sequence is given as TGCAGTGCCAGCCCTGGACTGGGGGAGTACTTC.